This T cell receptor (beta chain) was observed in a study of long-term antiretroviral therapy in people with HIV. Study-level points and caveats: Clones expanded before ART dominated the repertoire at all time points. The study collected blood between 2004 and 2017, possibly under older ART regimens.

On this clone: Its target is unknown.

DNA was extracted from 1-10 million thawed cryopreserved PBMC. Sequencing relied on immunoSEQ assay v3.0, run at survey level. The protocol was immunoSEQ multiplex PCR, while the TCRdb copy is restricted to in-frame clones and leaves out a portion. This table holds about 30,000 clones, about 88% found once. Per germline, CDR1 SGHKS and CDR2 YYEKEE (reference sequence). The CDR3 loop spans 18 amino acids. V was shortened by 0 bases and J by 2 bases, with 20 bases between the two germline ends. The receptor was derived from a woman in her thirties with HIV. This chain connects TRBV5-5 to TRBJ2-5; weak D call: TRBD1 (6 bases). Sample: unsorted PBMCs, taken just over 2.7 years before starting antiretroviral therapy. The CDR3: CASSLELQGAGRQETQYF. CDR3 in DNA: TGTGCCAGCAGCTTGGAACTACAGGGAGCAGGTAGACAAGAGACCCAGTACTTC.